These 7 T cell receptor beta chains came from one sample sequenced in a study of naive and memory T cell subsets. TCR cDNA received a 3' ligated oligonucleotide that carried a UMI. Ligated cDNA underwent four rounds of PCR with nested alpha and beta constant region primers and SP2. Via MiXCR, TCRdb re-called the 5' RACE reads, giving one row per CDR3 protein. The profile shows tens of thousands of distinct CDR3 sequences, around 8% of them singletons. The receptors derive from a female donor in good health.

CDR3 in DNA: TGTGCCAGTAGTCCCTCCGGACAGGAGGGGTCCTACGAGCAGTACTTC. Its translation is CASSPSGQEGSYEQYF. This rearrangement joins TRBV19 to TRBJ2-7, with D possibly matching TRBD1 (7 bases). Germline assignment: CDR1 LNHDA and CDR2 SQIVND (reference sequence). The CDR3 has 16 residues. Trimming cost V 5 bases and J 1 base, with 18 bases left between them.

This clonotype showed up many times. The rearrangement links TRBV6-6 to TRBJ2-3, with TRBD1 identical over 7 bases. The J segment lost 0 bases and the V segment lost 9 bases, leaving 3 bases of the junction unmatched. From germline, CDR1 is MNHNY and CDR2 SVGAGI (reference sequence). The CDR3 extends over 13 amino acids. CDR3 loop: CASPTGSTDTQYF. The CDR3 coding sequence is TGTGCCAGTCCGACAGGGAGCACAGATACGCAGTATTTT.

The CDR3 DNA sequence: TGTGCCAGCAGTACAAACAGGGGGTTAAAAGGGCCCCAGCATTTT. This codes for CASSTNRGLKGPQHF. The chain joins TRBV12-3 or TRBV12-4 to TRBJ1-5, with TRBD1 matching over 8 bases. The V and J ends lost 5 bases and 9 bases, in that order; junction bases with no gene match: 12. This CDR3 has 15 residues.

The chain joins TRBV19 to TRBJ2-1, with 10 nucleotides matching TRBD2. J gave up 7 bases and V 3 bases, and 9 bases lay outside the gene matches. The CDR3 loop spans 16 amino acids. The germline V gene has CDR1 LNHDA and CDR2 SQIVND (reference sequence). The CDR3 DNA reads TGTGCCAGTAGTATTGTAGGACTAGCGGAAAAAAATGAGCAGTTCTTC. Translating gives CASSIVGLAEKNEQFF. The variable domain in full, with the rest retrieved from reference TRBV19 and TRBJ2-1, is DGGITQSPKYLFRKEGQNVTLSCEQNLNHDAMYWYRQDPGQGLRLIYYSQIVNDFQKGDIAEGYSVSREKKESFPLTVTSAQKNPTAFYLCASSIVGLAEKNEQFFGPGTRLTVL.

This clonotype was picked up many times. Here the CDR3 DNA reads TGTGCCAGCAGCTTAGCTTGGGCAGTGAACACTGAAGCTTTCTTT. Translating gives CASSLAWAVNTEAFF. This chain links TRBV7-9 with TRBJ1-1; D not certain. Germline loops: CDR1 SEHNR, CDR2 FQNEAQ (reference sequence). V lost 0 bases and J lost 0, with 8 bases in between. The CDR3 has 15 amino acids.

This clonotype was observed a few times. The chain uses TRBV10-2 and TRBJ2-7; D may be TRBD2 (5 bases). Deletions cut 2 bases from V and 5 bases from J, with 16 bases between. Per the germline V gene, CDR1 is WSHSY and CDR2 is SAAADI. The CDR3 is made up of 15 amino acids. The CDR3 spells CASSEIMRAEDEQYF. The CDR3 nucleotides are TGCGCCAGCAGTGAGATTATGCGGGCCGAGGACGAGCAGTACTTC.

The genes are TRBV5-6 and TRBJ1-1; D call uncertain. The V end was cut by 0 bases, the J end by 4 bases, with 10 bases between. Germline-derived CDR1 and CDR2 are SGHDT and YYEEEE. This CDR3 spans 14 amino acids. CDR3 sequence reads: CASSLEGFFTEAFF. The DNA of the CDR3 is TGTGCCAGCAGCTTGGAAGGGTTTTTCACTGAAGCTTTCTTT.